Below, 28 T cell receptor beta chains from the same sample are listed, as sequenced in a study of a mutant IDH1 vaccine in newly diagnosed glioma. Their antigens are not known. Noted time point: week 5, during vaccination. Each dose of the vaccine consisted of 300 ug of mutant IDH1 20-mer peptide, with topical imiquimod. Profiled with immunoSEQ multiplex PCR; TCRdb holds only in-frame clones, not every one. The table lists 40,000 to 65,000 clones, around four fifths of them singletons, with around 1.8% in the top ten. This specimen consisted of PBMCs, obtained from a glioma patient whose treatment included an IDH1 peptide vaccine. The source is a woman aged 40 to 50 with glioma.

The J gene is TRBJ1-4, the V gene TRBV2; D gene ambiguous. Germline V gene data show CDR1 as SNHLY and CDR2 as FYNNEI. The CDR3 totals 12 residues. V was shortened by 4 bases and J by 8 bases, with 8 bases between the two germline ends. The DNA of the CDR3 is TGTGCCAGCAGTGGGACGGGCGAAAAACTGTTTTTT. Protein: CASSGTGEKLFF.

V gene TRBV5-6 combines with J gene TRBJ2-1; 7 bases match TRBD1. This CDR3 is built from 16 residues. V dropped 5 bases and J dropped 7; count of bases not matched to a gene: 15. Germline values: CDR1 SGHDT, CDR2 YYEEEE. The CDR3 sequence is CASRGRGKGALNEQFF. For the CDR3, the DNA is TGTGCCAGCAGAGGTCGAGGAAAGGGGGCGCTGAATGAGCAGTTCTTC.

The rearrangement uses TRBV29-1 and TRBJ2-5; a weak D match, TRBD2 (5 bases). The CDR3 is made up of 12 amino acids. In germline, CDR1 is SQVTM, CDR2 ANQGSEA. V lost 6 bases, J lost 4 bases, and 12 bases lay in between. CDR3 protein: CSVERAGETQYF. CDR3 nucleotide sequence: TGCAGCGTAGAGAGGGCAGGAGAGACCCAGTACTTC. The whole variable domain, remainder taken from reference TRBV29-1 and TRBJ2-5, is SAVISQKPSRDICQRGTSLTIQCQVDSQVTMMFWYRQQPGQSLTLIATANQGSEATYESGFVIDKFPISRPNLTFSTLTVSNMSPEDSSIYLCSVERAGETQYFGPGTRLLVL.

CDR3 sequence: CASSSGGDRGPYGYTF. Here the CDR3 DNA reads TGTGCCAGCAGCTCTGGGGGGGACAGGGGGCCCTATGGCTACACCTTC. V and J are TRBV13 and TRBJ1-2, with 12 positions matching TRBD1. Germline trimming cut 4 bases from V and 4 bases from J; bases unmatched to any gene: 7. This CDR3 spans 16 amino acids. Germline loops: CDR1 PRHDT, CDR2 FYEKMQ (reference sequence). Using reference TRBV13 and TRBJ1-2 for the parts outside the CDR3, the full variable domain is AAGVIQSPRHLIKEKRETATLKCYPIPRHDTVYWYQQGPGQDPQFLISFYEKMQSDKGSIPDRFSAQQFSDYHSELNMSSLELGDSALYFCASSSGGDRGPYGYTFGSGTRLTVV.

The rearrangement links TRBV7-2 to TRBJ1-1; TRBD1 agrees at 7 bases. The J segment lost 0 bases and the V segment lost 5 bases, leaving 9 bases of the junction unmatched. Germline V gene lookup returns CDR1 SGHTA and CDR2 FQGNSA. The CDR3 extends over 16 amino acids. The CDR3 DNA reads TGTGCCAGCAGCCCATCATTCAGGGGGATGAACACTGAAGCTTTCTTT. Encoded protein: CASSPSFRGMNTEAFF.

The chain joins TRBV6-5 to TRBJ2-5, with D perhaps TRBD1 (5 bases). In germline, CDR1 is MNHEY, CDR2 SVGAGI. Between the trimmed V and J ends, which lost 0 bases and 5 bases, there was a span of 13 bases. The CDR3 covers 15 residues. The CDR3 DNA follows: TGTGCCAGCAGTTACTCGACGTTGGGGCAGGAGACCCAGTACTTC. It yields the protein CASSYSTLGQETQYF.

This clone came up once. The rearrangement joins TRBV30 to TRBJ1-1, with 10 bases identical to TRBD1. Germline V lookup: CDR1 GTSNPN, CDR2 SVGIG (reference sequence). The CDR3 totals 15 residues. J gave up 5 bases and V 4 bases, and 10 bases lay outside the gene matches. CDR3 nucleotides: TGTGCCTGGAAGCTAATCGGGACAGGGGAAACTGAAGCTTTCTTT. Its translation: CAWKLIGTGETEAFF.

The rearrangement links TRBV18 to TRBJ1-4, with D possibly being TRBD1 (5 bases). The CDR3 contains 13 residues. The V end was cut by 6 bases, the J end by 3 bases, with 8 bases between. Germline CDR1 KGHSH, CDR2 LQKENI. The DNA of the CDR3 is TGTGCCAGCTCGGACATGGCTAATGAAAAACTGTTTTTT. This gives the protein CASSDMANEKLFF.

The chain couples TRBV10-1 to TRBJ1-2, with D possibly TRBD1 on 5 matching bases. Germline V CDR1 and CDR2: WNHNN, SYGVQD (reference sequence). V was pared by 7 bases and J by 5 bases, with 23 bases between. This CDR3 has 16 residues. In DNA form, the CDR3 reads TGCGCCAGCAAAGCAAGAGGGGCAGGCCACACTTATGGCTACACCTTC. This gives the protein CASKARGAGHTYGYTF.

The chain couples TRBV18 to TRBJ2-1, with D possibly being TRBD2 (6 bases). CDR1 is KGHSH, CDR2 LQKENI, per germline. CDR3 size: 16 residues. The V gene lost 3 bases and the J gene lost 7 bases, with 19 bases spanning the gap. The CDR3 nucleotides are TGTGCCAGCTCACCGGACCCGGGGGTTTCTAGGAATGAGCAGTTCTTC. This codes for CASSPDPGVSRNEQFF. The variable domain in full, with the rest retrieved from reference TRBV18 and TRBJ2-1, is NAGVMQNPRHLVRRRGQEARLRCSPMKGHSHVYWYRQLPEEGLKFMVYLQKENIIDESGMPKERFSAEFPKEGPSILRIQQVVRGDSAAYFCASSPDPGVSRNEQFFGPGTRLTVL.

The chain joins TRBV11-2 to TRBJ2-1; weak D call: TRBD2 (6 bases). Germline CDR1 SGHAT, CDR2 FQNNGV. CDR3 size: 15 residues. V was shortened by 6 bases and J by 2 bases, with 14 bases between the two germline ends. The CDR3 nucleotides read TGTGCCAGCAGTCCCGGGACTGGGGCCTACAATGAGCAGTTCTTC. Amino acid sequence: CASSPGTGAYNEQFF.

The gene calls are TRBV30 and TRBJ1-1; possibly TRBD1 for D (6 bases). The CDR3 sequence is 12 residues long. Germline V gene sequence: CDR1 GTSNPN, CDR2 SVGIG (reference sequence). The CDR3 nucleotides read TGTGCTTCAGGGGCCCTGAACACTGAAGCTTTCTTT. Protein sequence: CASGALNTEAFF.

CDR3 sequence (DNA): TGTGCCAGCAGCTCCGCGACAGGCCCATCCTACGAGCAGTACTTC. This codes for CASSSATGPSYEQYF. The rearrangement links TRBV11-3 to TRBJ2-7; D perhaps matches TRBD1 (6 bases). Trimming stripped 4 bases from V and 1 base from J, with 14 bases between. Germline V gene sequence: CDR1 SGHNT, CDR2 YENEEA. The CDR3 covers 15 residues.

The V and J genes are TRBV7-2 and TRBJ2-1, with 9 positions matching TRBD2. Per germline, CDR1 SGHTA and CDR2 FQGNSA. J was trimmed by 4 bases and V by 5 bases; bases with no gene match: 3. The CDR3 extends over 14 amino acids. CDR3 sequence: CASSGGGDYNEQFF. The CDR3 DNA reads TGTGCCAGCAGCGGCGGGGGGGATTACAATGAGCAGTTCTTC.

The chain has TRBV4-1 and TRBJ1-5; no definite D call. Germline values: CDR1 MGHRA, CDR2 YSYEKL. Trimming stripped 1 base from V and 5 bases from J, with 15 bases between. The CDR3 totals 16 residues. CDR3 in DNA: TGCGCCAGCAGCCAAGCCCCGGCTACGGTCTATCAGCCCCAGCATTTT. It specifies CASSQAPATVYQPQHF.

The V gene is TRBV2, the J gene TRBJ2-7; no clear D gene. V was cut by 8 bases and J by 4 bases, with 12 bases left in between. There are 12 residues in the CDR3. Germline V lookup: CDR1 SNHLY, CDR2 FYNNEI. Here the CDR3 DNA reads TGTGCCAGCTTAGGGATTTCGTACGAGCAGTACTTC. Translated: CASLGISYEQYF. Drawing the rest from reference TRBV2 and TRBJ2-7, the complete variable domain is EPEVTQTPSHQVTQMGQEVILRCVPISNHLYFYWYRQILGQKVEFLVSFYNNEISEKSEIFDDQFSVERPDGSNFTLKIRSTKLEDSAMYFCASLGISYEQYFGPGTRLTVT.

For the CDR3, the DNA is TGCGCCAGCAGCTCGGGACAGGGGGCGCCTGGCTACACCTTC. The encoded protein is CASSSGQGAPGYTF. The V and J genes are TRBV5-1 and TRBJ1-2, with 12 positions matching TRBD1. The CDR3 is 14 residues long. CDR1 is SGHRS, CDR2 YFSETQ, per germline. The V segment lost 3 bases and the J segment 7 bases; nucleotides outside the gene matches: 4.

The chain has TRBV25-1 and TRBJ2-3; D not resolved. The V gene lost 4 bases and the J gene lost 8 bases, with 16 bases spanning the gap. Looked up from germline, CDR1 is MGHDK and CDR2 is SYGVNS. The CDR3 extends over 14 amino acids. The CDR3: CASSGPPVGSTQYF. The CDR3 DNA follows: TGTGCCAGCAGTGGACCCCCGGTGGGATCTACGCAGTATTTT.

Here the CDR3 reads CASSQAGRITDTQYF. CDR3 in DNA: TGCGCCAGCAGCCAAGCCGGACGGATCACAGATACGCAGTATTTT. The V call is TRBV4-3, the J call TRBJ2-3; D call uncertain. CDR3 length: 15 residues. Trimming left V 1 base short and J 2 bases short, with 10 bases between. CDR1 and CDR2 from the germline V gene are LGHNA and YSLEER.

The chain employs TRBV10-1 and TRBJ2-5, with D perhaps given as TRBD1 or TRBD2 (5 bases each). V dropped 3 bases and J dropped 3 bases, with 8 bases sitting between them. This CDR3 region has 13 residues. Germline-derived CDR1 and CDR2 are WNHNN and SYGVQD (reference sequence). The CDR3 DNA follows: TGCGCCAGCAGTGATCAGGGAGAAGAGACCCAGTACTTC. Translating gives CASSDQGEETQYF.

The genes are TRBV11-2 and TRBJ2-1, with D possibly TRBD2 on 6 matching bases. Deletions cut 0 bases from V and 12 bases from J, with 18 bases between. The CDR3 runs to 15 residues. Germline lookup yields CDR1 SGHAT and CDR2 FQNNGV. CDR3 sequence (DNA): TGTGCCAGCAGCTTAGAGGTTGGGGCCTACGGGGGGCAGTTCTTC. Amino acids: CASSLEVGAYGGQFF.

This clone was seen once. V and J are TRBV7-3 and TRBJ2-7; D could derive from TRBD1 or TRBD2 (5 bases each). CDR1 is SGHTA, CDR2 FQGTGA, per germline. Between the trimmed V and J ends, which lost 3 bases and 2 bases, there was a span of 8 bases. The CDR3 runs to 13 residues. The CDR3 loop is CASSLRGAYEQYF. The CDR3 nucleotides are TGTGCCAGCAGCTTGAGGGGCGCCTACGAGCAGTACTTC.

The rearrangement links TRBV20-1 to TRBJ1-1; TRBD1 agrees at 7 bases. Germline assignment: CDR1 DFQATT and CDR2 SNEGSKA (reference sequence). CDR3 length: 11 amino acids. V was clipped by 6 bases and J by 11 bases; unmatched bases: 9. The CDR3 spells CSARQGRVAFF. The DNA for the CDR3 is TGCAGTGCCCGACAGGGACGGGTCGCTTTCTTT.

The chain carries TRBV19 and TRBJ2-2; 10 bases are a match to TRBD2. The CDR3 runs to 17 residues. Per germline, CDR1 LNHDA and CDR2 SQIVND (reference sequence). The J segment lost 4 bases and the V segment lost 5 bases, leaving 10 bases of the junction unmatched. The CDR3, as DNA: TGTGCCAGTAGTGTGGCTAGCGGGGGTATTGGCACCGGGGAGCTGTTTTTT. This encodes CASSVASGGIGTGELFF. The full variable domain, in which reference TRBV19 and TRBJ2-2 provide the parts outside the CDR3, is DGGITQSPKYLFRKEGQNVTLSCEQNLNHDAMYWYRQDPGQGLRLIYYSQIVNDFQKGDIAEGYSVSREKKESFPLTVTSAQKNPTAFYLCASSVASGGIGTGELFFGEGSRLTVL.

The chain couples TRBV6-1 to TRBJ1-5; 7 nucleotides agree with TRBD1. The trim removed 6 bases at V and 2 bases at J, leaving 7 bases unmatched. Per germline, CDR1 MNHNS and CDR2 SASEGT. The CDR3 covers 15 residues. The CDR3 spells CASRSTGWGNQPQHF. CDR3 in DNA: TGTGCCAGCAGATCGACAGGGTGGGGCAATCAGCCCCAGCATTTT.

As concerns this clone: One end of the junction varies from germline; a read error may be responsible. The J gene is TRBJ2-7, the V gene TRBV7-7, with TRBD1 as a possible D gene (6 bases). This CDR3 region has 15 residues. The V gene's germline CDR1 is SSHAT and CDR2 FNYEAQ (reference sequence). The CDR3: CASSLYGRGSYEQYF. In DNA, the CDR3 is TGTGCTAGCAGCTTATATGGCAGGGGTAGCTACGAGCAGTACTTC.

CDR3 sequence (DNA): TGTGCCAGCAGGGGGGACAGTAAAGGAAAACTGTTTTTT. Its translation is CASRGDSKGKLFF. The V and J genes are TRBV6-5 and TRBJ1-4; TRBD1 matches 7 bases. With 6 bases clipped from V and 10 bases from J, the junction kept 8 bases outside the gene matches. The CDR3 is 13 amino acids. CDR1 and CDR2 (germline): MNHEY, SVGAGI.

This clone has a handful of counts. The chain couples TRBV15 to TRBJ1-1; no clear D gene. CDR3 length: 16 amino acids. V was shortened by 0 bases and J by 1 base, with 12 bases between the two germline ends. Looked up from germline, CDR1 is LNHNV and CDR2 is YYDKDF (reference sequence). The CDR3 DNA follows: TGTGCCACCAGCAGAGATTATGGAAGAACGAACACTGAAGCTTTCTTT. Its translation is CATSRDYGRTNTEAFF.